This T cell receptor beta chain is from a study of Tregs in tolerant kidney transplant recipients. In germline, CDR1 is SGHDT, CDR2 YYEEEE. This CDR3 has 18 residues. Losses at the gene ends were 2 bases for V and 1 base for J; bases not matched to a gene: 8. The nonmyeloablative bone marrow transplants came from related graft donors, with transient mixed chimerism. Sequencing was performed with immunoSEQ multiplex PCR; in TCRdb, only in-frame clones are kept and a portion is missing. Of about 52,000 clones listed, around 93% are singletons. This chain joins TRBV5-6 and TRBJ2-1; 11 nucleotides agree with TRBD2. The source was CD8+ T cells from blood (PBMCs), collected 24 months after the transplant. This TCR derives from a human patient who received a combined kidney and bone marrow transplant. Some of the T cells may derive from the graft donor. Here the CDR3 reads CASSFGTSGLHSYNEQFF. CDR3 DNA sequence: TGTGCCAGCAGCTTCGGGACTAGCGGACTCCATTCCTACAATGAGCAGTTCTTC.